The T cell receptor beta chain under discussion was sequenced for a study of blood T cell repertoires in COVID-19. Study-level background: From the United States, Italy and Spain came samples of acute and convalescent COVID-19. Sample material is recorded as cDNA or gDNA derived from T cells, B-cell-depleted T cells, or PBMCs.

In the original processing: Reference gene primer amplification gave nucleated cell count estimates. Repertoires were generated with immunoSEQ multiplex PCR, while TCRdb's copy carries only in-frame clones and drops some. The DNA gave D and trimming, while V, J and clone size come from that table. The sample includes nearly 300,000 clones, 70% to 90% of them seen just once. This clone appeared a few times. Trimming removed 6 bases at V and 1 base at J, with 13 bases between. Germline CDR1 and CDR2: MDHEN and SYDVKM. CDR3 size: 15 residues. The chain joins TRBV28 to TRBJ1-5; tentatively, D is TRBD1 (6 bases). The specimen was peripheral blood. This TCR came from a woman between 25 and 40 years old who had recovered from COVID-19. As DNA, the CDR3 is TGTGCCAGCAGCGGTGGGGGGGCAAGCAATCAGCCCCAGCATTTT. It codes for CASSGGGASNQPQHF.